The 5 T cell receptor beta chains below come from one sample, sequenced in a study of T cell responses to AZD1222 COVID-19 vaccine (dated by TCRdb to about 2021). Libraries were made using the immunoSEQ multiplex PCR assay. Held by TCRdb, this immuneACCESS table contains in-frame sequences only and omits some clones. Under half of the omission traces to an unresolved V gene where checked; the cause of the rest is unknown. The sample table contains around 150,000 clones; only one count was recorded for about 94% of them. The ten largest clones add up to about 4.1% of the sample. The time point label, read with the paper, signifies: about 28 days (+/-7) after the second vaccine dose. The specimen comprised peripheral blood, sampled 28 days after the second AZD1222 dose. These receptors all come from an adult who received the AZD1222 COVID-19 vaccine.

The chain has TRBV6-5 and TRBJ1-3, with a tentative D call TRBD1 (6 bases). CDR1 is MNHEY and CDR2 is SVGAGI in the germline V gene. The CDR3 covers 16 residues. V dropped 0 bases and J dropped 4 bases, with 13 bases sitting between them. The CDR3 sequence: CASSYSGHPGGNTIYF. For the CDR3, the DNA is TGTGCCAGCAGTTACTCGGGACATCCGGGAGGAAACACCATATATTTT.

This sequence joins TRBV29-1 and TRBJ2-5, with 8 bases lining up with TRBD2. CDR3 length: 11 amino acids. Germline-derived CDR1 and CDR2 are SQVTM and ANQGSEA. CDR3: CFAAGGETQYF. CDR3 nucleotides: TGCTTCGCGGCGGGGGGAGAGACCCAGTACTTC.

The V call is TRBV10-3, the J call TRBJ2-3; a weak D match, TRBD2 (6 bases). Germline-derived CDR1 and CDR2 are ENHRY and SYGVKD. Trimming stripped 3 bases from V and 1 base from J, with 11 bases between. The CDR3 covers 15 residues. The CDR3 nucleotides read TGTGCCATCAGTGAACTTAGCGGACGCACAGATACGCAGTATTTT. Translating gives CAISELSGRTDTQYF.

The CDR3 DNA follows: TGTGCCAGCAGGGTTACCTACGAGCAGTACTTC. Encoded protein: CASRVTYEQYF. This chain uses TRBV6-6 with TRBJ2-7; D is unresolved. The CDR3 consists of 11 residues. Trimming removed 6 bases from V and 2 bases from J, with 5 bases in between. The germline gives CDR1 MNHNY, CDR2 SVGAGI (reference sequence).

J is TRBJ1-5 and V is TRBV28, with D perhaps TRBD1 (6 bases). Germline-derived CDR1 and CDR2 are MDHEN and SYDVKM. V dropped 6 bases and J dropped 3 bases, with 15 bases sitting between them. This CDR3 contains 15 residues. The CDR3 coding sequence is TGTGCCAGCAGCACCTACAGGGTCCTCAATCAGCCCCAGCATTTT. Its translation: CASSTYRVLNQPQHF.